Presented here are 30 T cell receptor beta chains from one specimen sequenced in a study of shared clonotypes between healthy human individuals. Clones were read by immunoSEQ multiplex PCR, and TCRdb kept only the in-frame ones, dropping some. The sample contains about 770,000 clones, just under 75% of which appear only once. Sequencing was carried out using memory CD4+ T cells sorted from blood. Subset given: CD45RA-negative fraction. All receptors derive from a woman aged 25-40 years in good health.

The chain has TRBV6-4 and TRBJ1-1, with D perhaps TRBD1 (6 bases). Per germline, CDR1 MRHNA and CDR2 SNTAGT. The CDR3 spans 14 residues. The germline V and J ends were trimmed by 4 bases and 10 bases, with 19 bases remaining between them. The DNA of the CDR3 is TGTGCCAGCAGTGCGTTCATGGGGGCGCAGGGAGCTTTCTTT. Translating gives CASSAFMGAQGAFF.

This sequence joins TRBV7-9 and TRBJ2-7, with TRBD1 identical over 9 bases. This CDR3 region has 16 residues. V lost 3 bases to trimming and J lost 0 bases; unmatched junction nucleotides: 6. CDR1 and CDR2 from the germline V gene are SEHNR and FQNEAQ (reference sequence). The DNA for the CDR3 is TGTGCCAGCAGCTTGTTTGGGACAGGGTTCTCCTACGAGCAGTACTTC. The encoded protein is CASSLFGTGFSYEQYF.

This clone was counted only a few times. V gene TRBV6-6 combines with J gene TRBJ1-4; 9 nucleotides agree with TRBD1. The V segment lost 0 bases and the J segment 8 bases; nucleotides outside the gene matches: 4. This CDR3 region has 15 residues. Germline CDR1 reads MNHNY; CDR2 reads SVGAGI (reference sequence). As DNA, the CDR3 is TGTGCCAGCAGTTACTCGACAGGGGGTACGGAAAAACTGTTTTTT. Protein sequence: CASSYSTGGTEKLFF.

Remarks on this clone: At the DNA level, this CDR3 is encoded by other sequences in the same sample as well. CDR3 in amino acids: CASSSDSGANVLTF. CDR3 in DNA: TGTGCCAGCAGCTCAGATTCTGGGGCCAACGTCCTGACTTTC. This chain connects TRBV5-4 to TRBJ2-6, with no clear D. The CDR3 contains 14 residues. In germline, CDR1 is SGHNT, CDR2 YYREEE (reference sequence). Trimming shortened V by 3 bases and J by 1 base, and 5 bases separated the two germline ends.

The chain carries TRBV2 and TRBJ2-5; no clear D. This CDR3 region has 13 residues. Germline lookup yields CDR1 SNHLY and CDR2 FYNNEI. V shed 11 bases and J shed 5 bases, with 18 bases lying between them. The CDR3 bases are TGTGCCTCCCTGGCGGAATTGTCGGAGACCCAGTACTTC. Protein: CASLAELSETQYF.

The chain's CDR3 is CASQGGEGGYEQYF. The CDR3, as DNA: TGTGCCAGCCAGGGGGGGGAGGGAGGCTACGAGCAGTACTTC. The chain couples TRBV6-1 to TRBJ2-7; tentatively, D is TRBD1 or TRBD2 (7 bases each). V was pared by 8 bases and J by 3 bases, with 17 bases between. The germline V gene encodes CDR1 MNHNS and CDR2 SASEGT. CDR3 size: 14 residues.

This clone appeared once. The chain uses TRBV15 and TRBJ1-2; D call uncertain. V was shortened by 1 base and J by 2 bases, with 8 bases between the two germline ends. CDR3 size: 14 residues. From germline, CDR1 is LNHNV and CDR2 YYDKDF (reference sequence). The CDR3 spells CATSRVPPNYGYTF. As DNA, the CDR3 is TGTGCCACCAGCAGAGTTCCCCCAAACTATGGCTACACCTTC.

The count of this clone is one. The chain combines TRBV19 with TRBJ2-7; unclear D gene. V was trimmed by 4 bases and J by 0 bases, leaving 10 bases between them. There are 14 residues in the CDR3. The germline gives CDR1 LNHDA, CDR2 SQIVND (reference sequence). CDR3 amino acids: CASSNLGDSYEQYF. The CDR3 DNA is TGTGCCAGTAGTAACCTCGGAGACTCCTACGAGCAGTACTTC.

The V gene is TRBV6-6, the J gene TRBJ2-6; D is unresolved. This CDR3 contains 14 residues. The V end lost 6 bases, the J end lost 1 base, and 7 bases lay between the germline ends. Germline CDR1 and CDR2: MNHNY and SVGAGI (reference sequence). The CDR3 DNA sequence: TGTGCCAGCAGCTTCTCTTCTGGGGCCAACGTCCTGACTTTC. It specifies CASSFSSGANVLTF.

A few counts support this clone. J is TRBJ1-2 and V is TRBV5-4; 7 bases agree with TRBD1. Germline V lookup: CDR1 SGHNT, CDR2 YYREEE (reference sequence). CDR3 length: 14 amino acids. The V and J ends lost 4 bases and 2 bases, in that order; junction bases with no gene match: 5. Here the CDR3 reads CASSGDSQNYGYTF. CDR3 nucleotides: TGTGCCAGCAGCGGGGACAGCCAGAACTATGGCTACACCTTC. Combining the CDR3 with reference TRBV5-4 and TRBJ1-2 gives the whole variable domain ETGVTQSPTHLIKTRGQQVTLRCSSQSGHNTVSWYQQALGQGPQFIFQYYREEENGRGNFPPRFSGLQFPNYSSELNVNALELDDSALYLCASSGDSQNYGYTFGSGTRLTVV.

The gene calls are TRBV7-8 and TRBJ2-7, with 7 bases fitting TRBD1. The J segment lost 8 bases and the V segment lost 5 bases, leaving 18 bases of the junction unmatched. The CDR3 contains 16 residues. The germline CDR1 and CDR2 sequences are SGHVS and FQNEAQ. Here the CDR3 reads CASSLLSGTVSGKQYF. As DNA, the CDR3 is TGTGCCAGCAGCCTTCTCTCCGGGACAGTATCTGGCAAGCAGTACTTC.

The chain links TRBV10-3 to TRBJ2-7; D remains unclear. V shed 0 bases and J shed 0 bases, with 9 bases lying between them. Germline V gene sequence: CDR1 ENHRY, CDR2 SYGVKD. This CDR3 is built from 15 residues. CDR3 coding DNA: TGTGCCATCAGTGAGTCTGCCCAGAACTCCTACGAGCAGTACTTC. Protein sequence: CAISESAQNSYEQYF.

This clone has only one observation. The chain links TRBV5-8 to TRBJ2-5, with D uncertain. Germline-derived CDR1 and CDR2 are SGHTS and YDEGEE. The germline V and J ends were trimmed by 6 bases and 2 bases, with 17 bases remaining between them. The CDR3 totals 15 residues. This CDR3 reads CASTDLMAGQETQYF. The CDR3 region has the DNA TGTGCCAGCACCGACCTGATGGCAGGACAAGAGACCCAGTACTTC.

This clone occurred a few times. The rearrangement uses TRBV5-1 and TRBJ1-1; D gene uncertain. Germline CDR1 reads SGHRS; CDR2 reads YFSETQ. The CDR3 has 15 amino acids. Trimming took off 5 bases at V and 1 base at J, with 15 bases between the two ends. CDR3 residues: CASSWFGLRNTEAFF. The CDR3 nucleotides read TGCGCCAGCAGTTGGTTCGGTCTGCGGAACACTGAAGCTTTCTTT.

This clone was recorded once. Here the CDR3 reads CASSVFWNQPQHF. CDR3 DNA: TGTGCCAGCAGCGTATTTTGGAATCAGCCCCAGCATTTT. The chain employs TRBV27 and TRBJ1-5; D remains ambiguous. V lost 6 bases and J 4 bases, leaving 10 bases between the germline ends. Looked up from germline, CDR1 is MNHEY and CDR2 is SMNVEV (reference sequence). The CDR3 has 13 amino acids.

The V gene is TRBV7-9, the J gene TRBJ1-1, with a possible D match to TRBD1 (5 bases). The germline V gene encodes CDR1 SEHNR and CDR2 FQNEAQ (reference sequence). Trimming cost V 5 bases and J 0 bases, with 22 bases left between them. CDR3 length equals 18 residues. CDR3 sequence: CASSKRYKTETMNTEAFF. In DNA, the CDR3 is TGTGCCAGCAGCAAGCGATACAAGACAGAGACGATGAACACTGAAGCTTTCTTT.

The chain links TRBV28 to TRBJ2-2; 9 bases map to TRBD1. Germline loops: CDR1 MDHEN, CDR2 SYDVKM. Germline trimming cut 5 bases from V and 4 bases from J; bases unmatched to any gene: 8. This CDR3 spans 16 amino acids. The CDR3 nucleotides are TGTGCCAGCAGTGACTCCGGGACAGGGCTCACCGGGGAGCTGTTTTTT. This encodes CASSDSGTGLTGELFF.

The chain combines TRBV27 with TRBJ2-2, with D possibly being TRBD1 or TRBD2 (5 bases each). CDR3 length: 16 residues. Germline CDR1 MNHEY, CDR2 SMNVEV (reference sequence). V lost 6 bases and J lost 0, with 14 bases in between. CDR3 loop: CASRLGWDANTGELFF. The CDR3 DNA reads as TGTGCCAGCAGGTTAGGGTGGGACGCGAACACCGGGGAGCTGTTTTTT.

The genes are TRBV28 and TRBJ1-2; no clear D. The germline V gene encodes CDR1 MDHEN and CDR2 SYDVKM. The V and J ends lost 2 bases and 3 bases respectively, with 10 bases between them. This CDR3 contains 14 residues. CDR3: CASSLTQIYYGYTF. The CDR3 nucleotides read TGTGCCAGCAGTTTAACCCAGATTTACTATGGCTACACCTTC.

This clone has a single count. This could be a read error, since a much larger clone is one nucleotide away. V is TRBV5-6 and J is TRBJ1-1; weak D call: TRBD1 (6 bases). The CDR3 loop spans 14 amino acids. Germline CDR1 reads SGHDT; CDR2 reads YYEEEE. V lost 3 bases, J lost 1 base, and 10 bases lay in between. The CDR3 DNA follows: TGTGCCAGCAGCTGGCCGGGGGCGAACACTGAAGCTTTCTTT. Translating gives CASSWPGANTEAFF.

The chain joins TRBV2 to TRBJ2-7, with D possibly being TRBD1 (5 bases). The CDR3 loop spans 14 amino acids. V was shortened by 8 bases and J by 6 bases, with 20 bases between the two germline ends. The germline V gene has CDR1 SNHLY and CDR2 FYNNEI. The CDR3 sequence is CASGDWGIAPEQYF. The CDR3, as DNA: TGTGCCAGCGGGGATTGGGGCATTGCACCCGAGCAGTACTTC.

CDR3 in amino acids: CASSQDSLGFSPLHF. The CDR3 region has the DNA TGCGCCAGCAGCCAAGATTCGCTAGGGTTCTCACCCCTCCACTTT. This chain links TRBV4-1 with TRBJ1-6; D gene unclear. The germline gives CDR1 MGHRA, CDR2 YSYEKL. This CDR3 has 15 amino acids. Trimming took 0 bases from V and 10 from J, leaving 13 bases between them.

The chain recombines TRBV5-8 with TRBJ1-5; perhaps TRBD1 as D (5 bases). This CDR3 has 15 residues. Between the trimmed V and J ends, which lost 4 bases and 0 bases, there was a span of 11 bases. Germline CDR1 SGHTS, CDR2 YDEGEE. The CDR3 DNA follows: TGTGCCAGCAGCGGGGGGGGTCTTAGCAATCAGCCCCAGCATTTT. It encodes CASSGGGLSNQPQHF.

This clone was counted between two and nine times. As the CDR3 is not closed by the conserved phenylalanine or tryptophan, this likely results from a read error. It is unclear where the CDR3 begins or ends on the DNA, so no DNA is shown, and the CDR3 is as TCRdb lists it. This chain links TRBV20-1 with TRBJ1-4. The CDR3 region is 11 residues in length, termini included. Germline-derived CDR1 and CDR2 are DFQATT and SNEGSKA (reference sequence). This chain's CDR3 is CSARDKSVPVV.

This clone was found a few times. This chain connects TRBV4-1 to TRBJ2-1; no definite D call. Trimming removed 5 bases at V and 7 bases at J, with 12 bases between. Per germline, CDR1 MGHRA and CDR2 YSYEKL. The CDR3 length is 13 residues. The CDR3 loop reads CASSGETENEQFF. CDR3 coding DNA: TGCGCCAGCAGCGGCGAGACCGAGAATGAGCAGTTCTTC.

To note about this clone: Within the sample, other DNA sequences also encode this same CDR3. The chain has TRBV5-1 and TRBJ2-3, with D perhaps TRBD2 (5 bases). The CDR3 runs 15 residues. In germline, CDR1 is SGHRS, CDR2 YFSETQ. V was clipped by 0 bases and J by 2 bases, with 10 bases between them. The chain's CDR3 is CASSLGDRDTDTQYF. CDR3 DNA: TGCGCCAGCAGCTTGGGTGATCGGGACACAGATACGCAGTATTTT. Together with reference TRBV5-1 and TRBJ2-3, the CDR3 gives the full variable domain: KAGVTQTPRYLIKTRGQQVTLSCSPISGHRSVSWYQQTPGQGLQFLFEYFSETQRNKGNFPGRFSGRQFSNSRSEMNVSTLELGDSALYLCASSLGDRDTDTQYFGPGTRLTVL.

The chain couples TRBV18 to TRBJ2-6; D might be TRBD1 or TRBD2, each matching 5 bases. Deletions cut 3 bases from V and 3 bases from J, with 12 bases between. The germline V gene has CDR1 KGHSH and CDR2 LQKENI. The CDR3 has 16 residues. The CDR3 region has the DNA TGTGCCAGCTCACCCTCGTGGGGGAGTGGGGCCAACGTCCTGACTTTC. Amino acid sequence: CASSPSWGSGANVLTF.

The chain links TRBV18 to TRBJ2-7, with 7 bases aligning to TRBD1. Germline-derived CDR1 and CDR2 are KGHSH and LQKENI. J was trimmed by 7 bases and V by 6 bases; bases with no gene match: 6. The CDR3 is 12 residues long. In DNA, the CDR3 is TGTGCCAGCTCGGGACAGCTGGTTGAGCAGTACTTC. Residues: CASSGQLVEQYF.

CDR3 sequence: CASSQGLVAGAYNEQFF. CDR3 bases: TGCGCCAGCAGCCAAGGCCTAGTGGCGGGGGCATACAATGAGCAGTTCTTC. The chain couples TRBV4-1 to TRBJ2-1, with D possibly TRBD2 on 7 matching bases. Deletions cut 1 base from V and 4 bases from J, with 17 bases between. Germline V lookup: CDR1 MGHRA, CDR2 YSYEKL. This CDR3 has 17 amino acids.

The chain links TRBV28 to TRBJ2-7; TRBD2 agrees at 9 bases. Germline V gene data show CDR1 as MDHEN and CDR2 as SYDVKM. V lost 4 bases, J lost 6 bases, and 10 bases stayed unmatched. This CDR3 contains 15 residues. The CDR3 loop reads CASSYSGRGRGEQYF. For the CDR3, the DNA is TGTGCCAGCAGTTATAGCGGGAGAGGGCGGGGCGAGCAGTACTTC.